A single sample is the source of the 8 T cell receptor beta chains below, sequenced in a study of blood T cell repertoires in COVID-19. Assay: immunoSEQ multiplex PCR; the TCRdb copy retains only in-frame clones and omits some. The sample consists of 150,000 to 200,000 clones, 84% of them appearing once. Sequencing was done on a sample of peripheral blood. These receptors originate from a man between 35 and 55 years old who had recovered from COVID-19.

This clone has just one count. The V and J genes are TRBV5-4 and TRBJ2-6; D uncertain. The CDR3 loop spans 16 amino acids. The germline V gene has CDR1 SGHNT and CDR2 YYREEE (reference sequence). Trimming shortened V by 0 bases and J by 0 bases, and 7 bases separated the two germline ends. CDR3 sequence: CASSLGSSSGANVLTF. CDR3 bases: TGTGCCAGCAGCTTGGGGTCGAGCTCTGGGGCCAACGTCCTGACTTTC.

CDR3 region: CASSLNDYTEAFF. CDR3 DNA: TGTGCCAGCAGTCTAAACGATTACACTGAAGCTTTCTTT. The chain links TRBV12-3 or TRBV12-4 to TRBJ1-1; D uncertain. The CDR3 is 13 residues long. Trimming cost V 5 bases and J 3 bases, with 10 bases left between them.

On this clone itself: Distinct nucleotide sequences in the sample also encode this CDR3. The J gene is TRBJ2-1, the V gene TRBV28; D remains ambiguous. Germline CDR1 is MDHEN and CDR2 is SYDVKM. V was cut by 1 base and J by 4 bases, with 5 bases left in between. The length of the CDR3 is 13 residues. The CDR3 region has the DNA TGTGCCAGCAGTTTATCGGGTTACAATGAGCAGTTCTTC. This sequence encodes CASSLSGYNEQFF. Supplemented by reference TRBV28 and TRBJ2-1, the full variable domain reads DVKVTQSSRYLVKRTGEKVFLECVQDMDHENMFWYRQDPGLGLRLIYFSYDVKMKEKGDIPEGYSVSREKKERFSLILESASTNQTSMYLCASSLSGYNEQFFGPGTRLTVL.

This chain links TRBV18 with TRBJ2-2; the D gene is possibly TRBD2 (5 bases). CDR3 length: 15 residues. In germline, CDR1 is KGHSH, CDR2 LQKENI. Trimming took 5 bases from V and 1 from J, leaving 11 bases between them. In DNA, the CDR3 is TGTGCCAGCTCAACCGGACTGCAGAACACCGGGGAGCTGTTTTTT. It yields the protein CASSTGLQNTGELFF.

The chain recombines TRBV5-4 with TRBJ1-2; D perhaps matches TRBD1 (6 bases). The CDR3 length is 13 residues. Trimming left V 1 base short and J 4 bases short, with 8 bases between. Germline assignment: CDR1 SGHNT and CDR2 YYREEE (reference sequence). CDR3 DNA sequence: TGTGCCAGCAGCTTGCCAGGGGTCTATGGCTACACCTTC. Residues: CASSLPGVYGYTF.

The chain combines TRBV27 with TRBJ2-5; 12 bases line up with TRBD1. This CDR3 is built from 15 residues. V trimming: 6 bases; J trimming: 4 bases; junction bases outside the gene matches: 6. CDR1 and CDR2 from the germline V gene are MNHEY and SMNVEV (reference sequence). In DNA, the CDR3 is TGTGCCAGCAGGCCGGGACAGGGGGCGGGAGAGACCCAGTACTTC. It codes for CASRPGQGAGETQYF.

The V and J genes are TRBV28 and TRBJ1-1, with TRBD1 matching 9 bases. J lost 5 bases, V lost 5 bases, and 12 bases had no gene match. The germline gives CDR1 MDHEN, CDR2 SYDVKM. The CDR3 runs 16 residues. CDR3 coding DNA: TGTGCCAGCAGTACAGGGGGCATCCGGCGGGGGACTGAAGCTTTCTTT. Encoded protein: CASSTGGIRRGTEAFF.

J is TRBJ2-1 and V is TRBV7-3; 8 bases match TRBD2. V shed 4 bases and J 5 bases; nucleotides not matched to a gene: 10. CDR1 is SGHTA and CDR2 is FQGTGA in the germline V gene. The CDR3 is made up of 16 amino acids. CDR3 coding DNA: TGTGCCAGCAGCTCTAGCGGGTTGGGTCCAGACAATGAGCAGTTCTTC. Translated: CASSSSGLGPDNEQFF.